The text below deals with one T cell receptor beta chain. What antigen it recognizes has not been identified. An end of the junction differs from the germline gene, which may be a read error. Each PCR received spiked-in synthetic TCR analog templates so that absolute template abundance could be estimated from read counts. The immunoSEQ assay used bias-controlled V and J gene primers to amplify TCRbeta CDR3 regions from genomic DNA. Sequencing of rearranged TCRbeta segments was performed at approximately 20X coverage. Per the authors' processing: Sequencing errors were corrected by clustering, and CDR3s were annotated against IMGT so that V, D and J genes could be assigned. Only productive TCRbeta rearrangements were used in downstream analyses, excluding out-of-frame or stop-codon sequences. Clonality was computed as one minus Shannon entropy normalized by the log of the number of unique productive sequences. Clones differing between time points or between blood and tumor were identified by Fisher's exact test with Benjamini-Hochberg correction at adjusted p below 0.01. TCRdb stores this immuneACCESS table with in-frame sequences only. Part of the clones is absent; in the studies checked, under half of the shortfall reflects unresolved V genes, and no reason is known for the rest. From that table come the V and J calls and clone size; the DNA was used to work out D and trimming. This sample holds about 24,000 clones; roughly 84% were observed only once. The top ten clonotypes cover 8% to 10% of the sample.

The data belong to a study of PD-L1 blockade in urothelial cancer listed by TCRdb under 2017. At the level of the whole study: Therapy was started around 2014 for all patients, and atezolizumab 1,200 mg was administered intravenously every 3 weeks. Durable clinical benefit was achieved by nine patients but not by the remaining 20. Patients had an ECOG performance status of 0 or 1 and had received between 0 and 3 prior chemotherapy regimens. An exploratory multi-omic analysis was conducted of the somatic, immune and clinical correlates of response to PD-L1 blockade with atezolizumab in urothelial cancer. Blood samples were analyzed at 3 weeks after treatment start (second dose) and at 6 weeks after treatment start. Pretreatment tumor samples, along with matched peripheral blood serially collected before and after atezolizumab treatment, were subjected to TCR sequencing. Progression-free survival longer than 6 months counted as durable clinical benefit, and TCR features were additionally tested against both progression-free and overall survival. Blood samples gave median yields of approximately 130,000 T cells and 82,636 unique TCRs, along with a median clonality of around 0.075. About 85% of the 29 patients were males with bladder-origin urothelial cancer, and about 65% of the 29 reported a prior smoking history. Pretreatment blood TCR-seq was available for 27 to 30 patients, at least one posttreatment blood collection was obtained for 24 patients, and tumor TCR-seq was available for 24 patients. In the same patients, whole exome sequencing and RNA sequencing of pretreatment tumors were performed in addition to TCR sequencing.

What the study reported, not specific to this receptor: A pretreatment peripheral blood TCR clonality below the median was linked to improved progression-free and overall survival. Patients with durable benefit showed greater expansion of tumor-associated TCR clones in peripheral blood 3 weeks after starting treatment (n of about 20, p = 0.022). Because the sample size was small (n = 29) and many of the analyses were exploratory, the results are meant to be hypothesis-generating.

CDR1 GTSNPN and CDR2 SVGIG were looked up in the germline V gene (reference sequence). The CDR3 starts with the cysteine, ends with the phenylalanine, and has 12 residues. Of all the DNA, just the CDR3 is kept, 36 bases in frame from base 1. A total of some 30 patients with locally advanced or metastatic urothelial carcinoma, treated at Memorial Sloan Kettering on a trial protocol, made up the cohort. Peripheral blood mononuclear cells were collected pretreatment and during treatment, with between 1 and 8 total time points obtained per patient. The Qiagen DNeasy Blood extraction kit was used to purify genomic DNA from total PBMCs and from tumor samples. PBMCs were collected pretreatment and during treatment, and were isolated and stored as previously described.

In this chain, TRBV30 is recombined with TRBJ1-2; confidence is insufficient to name the D gene. The TCR sequence derives from a man between 65 and 85 years old with urothelial cancer. This specimen consisted of PBMCs, obtained around atezolizumab (anti-PD-L1) treatment. In nucleotide form, the sequence is TGTGCCTGGAGTGCAACCAATCAACTCCGCGCCTTC. It specifies CAWSATNQLRAF.